These T cell receptor beta chains were read from a single sample in a study of blood T cell repertoires in COVID-19. Generated by immunoSEQ multiplex PCR, the TCRdb table keeps only in-frame clones and is missing some. The data contain 250,000 or so clones, about 88% of them singletons. The sequenced sample was PBMCs or T cells enriched from blood (not recorded which). The source is a woman aged 45-60 years who had been exposed to COVID-19. Each CDR3 is given with its conserved first and last residue. Fields, in order: J gene, V gene, clone size, D gene, CDR3 protein, CDR3 DNA. The D gene is left open where the match is weak. Not all rows give a size; the values are once, few, many and, for expanded clones, a class.

TRBJ2-2,TRBV5-1,-,TRBD2,CASSSGGANTGELFF,TGCGCCAGCAGCAGCGGGGGGGCGAACACCGGGGAGCTGTTTTTT
TRBJ1-5,TRBV7-8,few,-,CASSLGYKGLSNQPQHF,TGTGCCAGCAGCTTAGGCTATAAGGGGCTTAGCAATCAGCCCCAGCATTTT
TRBJ1-2,TRBV25-1,-,TRBD1,CASSVRDRGLDGYTF,TGTGCCAGCAGTGTTCGGGACAGGGGCCTCGATGGCTACACCTTC
TRBJ2-1,TRBV27,-,TRBD1,CASSSSPGTGVHEQFF,TGTGCCAGCAGTTCCTCCCCCGGGACAGGCGTGCATGAGCAGTTCTTC
TRBJ2-5,TRBV7-9,-,TRBD2,CASSSGLAGGPLLTQYF,TGTGCCAGCAGCTCCGGACTAGCGGGGGGCCCTCTTCTGACCCAGTACTTC
TRBJ1-1,TRBV28,once,TRBD1,CASHRDRVVEAFF,TGTGCCAGCCACCGGGACAGGGTTGTTGAAGCTTTCTTT
TRBJ2-2,TRBV7-2,-,TRBD2,CASSFSGGSTGELFF,TGTGCCAGCAGCTTTAGCGGGGGGTCCACCGGGGAGCTGTTTTTT
TRBJ1-1,TRBV27,-,TRBD1,CASSQYRGLNTEAFF,TGTGCCAGCAGTCAATACAGGGGATTGAACACTGAAGCTTTCTTT
TRBJ1-2,TRBV29-1,-,TRBD1,CSVAVGTGDGYTF,TGCAGCGTTGCCGTCGGGACAGGGGACGGCTACACCTTC
TRBJ2-5,TRBV5-1,-,-,CASSQQETQYF,TGCGCCAGCAGCCAACAAGAGACCCAGTACTTC
TRBJ1-2,TRBV3-1/TRBV3-2,-,-,CASSQAVNYGYTF,TGTGCCAGCAGCCAAGCGGTTAACTATGGCTACACCTTC
TRBJ1-4,TRBV5-1,few,TRBD1,CASRRGQGDEKLFF,TGCGCCAGCAGGAGGGGACAGGGGGATGAAAAACTGTTTTTT
TRBJ2-1,TRBV15,-,-,CATSRARVGGRNEQFF,TGTGCCACCAGCAGGGCGAGGGTAGGGGGACGGAATGAGCAGTTCTTC
TRBJ2-3,TRBV18,many,TRBD1,CASSQGGATDTQYF,TGTGCCAGCTCCCAAGGGGGCGCGACAGATACGCAGTATTTT
TRBJ2-3,TRBV4-1,-,-,CASSSEPPDTQYF,TGCGCCAGCAGCTCCGAGCCTCCAGATACGCAGTATTTT
TRBJ2-7,TRBV11-1,-,TRBD1,CASSLWDRAHEQYF,TGTGCCAGCAGCTTATGGGACAGGGCCCACGAGCAGTACTTC
TRBJ2-7,TRBV6-5,-,TRBD1,CASSLGRDRVPYEQYF,TGTGCCAGCAGTTTGGGCCGAGACAGGGTGCCCTACGAGCAGTACTTC
TRBJ1-3,TRBV2,-,-,CASLMGLANTIYF,TGTGCCAGCTTAATGGGGCTTGCAAACACCATATATTTT
TRBJ2-1,TRBV19,few,-,CASSSSGFSSYNEQFF,TGTGCCAGTAGTTCTTCAGGGTTCAGCTCCTACAATGAGCAGTTCTTC
TRBJ1-3,TRBV7-9,-,TRBD1,CASSSGTGWNTIYF,TGTGCCAGCAGCTCCGGGACAGGGTGGAACACCATATATTTT
TRBJ1-2,TRBV2,-,TRBD1,CARRALGDRGLSNYGYTF,TGTGCCAGGCGGGCGTTAGGGGACAGGGGACTCTCTAACTATGGCTACACCTTC
TRBJ1-2,TRBV29-1,-,-,CSSYGGPNYGYTF,TGCAGCTCATACGGGGGTCCTAACTATGGCTACACCTTC
TRBJ2-5,TRBV5-1,once,TRBD1,CASSLTGGETQYF,TGCGCCAGCAGCTTGACAGGGGGCGAGACCCAGTACTTC
TRBJ2-3,TRBV29-1,-,TRBD2,CSVEGGGAPRDTQYF,TGCAGCGTTGAGGGCGGGGGGGCTCCGAGGGATACGCAGTATTTT
TRBJ2-5,TRBV12-3/TRBV12-4,-,-,CASSLGWEQTQYF,TGTGCCAGCAGTTTGGGGTGGGAGCAGACCCAGTACTTC
TRBJ2-5,TRBV5-1,-,-,CASSLVNGGGETQYF,TGCGCCAGCAGCTTGGTAAACGGGGGAGGAGAGACCCAGTACTTC
TRBJ2-6,TRBV19,once,TRBD1,CASMDYPGQGHSGANVLTF,TGTGCCAGTATGGATTACCCGGGACAGGGACACTCTGGGGCCAACGTCCTGACTTTC
TRBJ1-1,TRBV10-3,-,TRBD1,CATRQGSTEAFF,TGTGCCACCAGACAGGGGTCTACTGAAGCTTTCTTT
TRBJ2-3,TRBV3-1/TRBV3-2,-,-,CASSGFTDTQYF,TGTGCCAGCAGCGGCTTCACAGATACGCAGTATTTT
TRBJ1-1,TRBV19,-,-,CASSIDSRGAEAFF,TGTGCCAGTAGTATAGATTCAAGGGGCGCTGAAGCTTTCTTT
TRBJ1-1,TRBV4-1,-,-,CASSLGVIRNTEAFF,TGCGCCAGCAGCCTAGGGGTGATCAGGAACACTGAAGCTTTCTTT
TRBJ2-7,TRBV7-9,-,-,CASSLGLFYEQYF,TGTGCCAGCAGCTTAGGGCTTTTCTACGAGCAGTACTTC
TRBJ2-1,TRBV30,once,TRBD1,CAWSGGQGDNEQFF,TGTGCCTGGAGTGGGGGACAGGGGGACAATGAGCAGTTCTTC
TRBJ2-1,TRBV13,-,-,CASSLVGRGSYNEQFF,TGTGCCAGCAGCTTAGTGGGCAGGGGATCCTACAATGAGCAGTTCTTC
TRBJ1-5,TRBV28,-,TRBD1,CASSFGGTGPYSNQPQHF,TGTGCCAGCAGTTTCGGCGGGACAGGTCCTTATAGCAATCAGCCCCAGCATTTT
TRBJ2-3,TRBV11-2,-,-,CASSFGGTQYF,TGTGCCAGCAGCTTTGGGGGGACGCAGTATTTT
TRBJ2-7,TRBV19,once,-,CASSISGTTYEQYF,TGTGCCAGTAGTATAAGCGGAACTACCTACGAGCAGTACTTC
TRBJ2-1,TRBV28,-,-,CASSGTSKYNEQFF,TGTGCCAGCAGCGGGACTTCAAAGTACAATGAGCAGTTCTTC
TRBJ2-1,TRBV2,once,-,CASRDSGRGQFF,TGTGCCAGCAGGGACAGCGGCCGAGGGCAGTTCTTC
TRBJ1-2,TRBV4-3,-,-,CASSQDIGRTGDGYTF,TGCGCCAGCAGCCAAGATATAGGGCGGACGGGGGATGGCTACACCTTC
TRBJ2-3,TRBV11-1,-,-,CASSLGRGETDTQYF,TGTGCCAGCAGCTTAGGCAGGGGTGAGACAGATACGCAGTATTTT
TRBJ2-5,TRBV20-1,-,-,CSTDYQETQYF,TGCAGTACGGACTATCAAGAGACCCAGTACTTC
TRBJ1-2,TRBV4-3,-,-,CASSQDVGGYGYTF,TGCGCCAGCAGCCAAGATGTAGGGGGCTATGGCTACACCTTC
TRBJ2-1,TRBV28,few,-,CASSLNLRGNEQFF,TGTGCCAGCAGTTTGAACTTACGGGGCAATGAGCAGTTCTTC
TRBJ2-7,TRBV2,-,-,CASSEQASYEQYF,TGTGCCAGCAGTGAACAGGCCTCCTACGAGCAGTACTTC
TRBJ1-3,TRBV2,once,TRBD1,CASAGQGLGSGNTIYF,TGTGCCAGCGCGGGACAGGGTTTGGGCTCTGGAAACACCATATATTTT
TRBJ2-7,TRBV27,-,-,CASSLSKTSSYEQYF,TGTGCCAGCAGTTTATCGAAAACTAGCTCCTACGAGCAGTACTTC
TRBJ2-2,TRBV12-3/TRBV12-4,-,-,CASSSPNGELFF,TGTGCCAGCAGTTCCCCCAACGGGGAGCTGTTTTTT
TRBJ2-1,TRBV6-5,-,TRBD1,CASSYEGTGGNNEQFF,TGTGCCAGCAGTTACGAGGGGACAGGGGGGAACAATGAGCAGTTCTTC
TRBJ1-6,TRBV15,-,-,CATSGSRAYNSPLHF,TGTGCCACCAGCGGGTCGAGGGCCTATAATTCACCCCTCCACTTT
TRBJ1-1,TRBV15,-,-,CATSRGAGGTEAFF,TGTGCCACCAGCAGAGGGGCGGGGGGCACTGAAGCTTTCTTT
TRBJ2-2,TRBV5-1,-,-,CASSLVGALGELFF,TGCGCCAGCAGCTTGGTAGGGGCGCTCGGGGAGCTGTTTTTT
TRBJ2-5,TRBV1,few,-,CTSSPGGQGETQYF,TGCACCAGCAGTCCGGGGGGGCAGGGAGAGACCCAGTACTTC
TRBJ2-5,TRBV19,-,-,CASSRGGQETQYF,TGTGCCAGTAGTAGGGGAGGTCAAGAGACCCAGTACTTC
TRBJ1-1,TRBV4-3,once,TRBD1,CASSQDWDRYEAFF,TGCGCCAGCAGCCAAGATTGGGACAGATATGAAGCTTTCTTT